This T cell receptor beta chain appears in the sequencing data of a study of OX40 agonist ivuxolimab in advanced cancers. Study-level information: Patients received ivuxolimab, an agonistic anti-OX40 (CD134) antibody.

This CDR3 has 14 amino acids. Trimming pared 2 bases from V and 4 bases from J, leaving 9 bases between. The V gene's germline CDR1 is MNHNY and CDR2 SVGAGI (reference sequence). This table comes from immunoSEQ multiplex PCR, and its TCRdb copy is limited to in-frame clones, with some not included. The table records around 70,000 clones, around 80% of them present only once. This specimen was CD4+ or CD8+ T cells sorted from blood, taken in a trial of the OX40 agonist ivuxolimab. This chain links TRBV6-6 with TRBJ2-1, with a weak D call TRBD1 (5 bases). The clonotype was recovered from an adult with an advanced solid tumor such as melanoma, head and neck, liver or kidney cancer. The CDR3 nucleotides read TGTGCCAGCAGTTACAGCAGGGTTTACAATGAGCAGTTCTTC. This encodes CASSYSRVYNEQFF.